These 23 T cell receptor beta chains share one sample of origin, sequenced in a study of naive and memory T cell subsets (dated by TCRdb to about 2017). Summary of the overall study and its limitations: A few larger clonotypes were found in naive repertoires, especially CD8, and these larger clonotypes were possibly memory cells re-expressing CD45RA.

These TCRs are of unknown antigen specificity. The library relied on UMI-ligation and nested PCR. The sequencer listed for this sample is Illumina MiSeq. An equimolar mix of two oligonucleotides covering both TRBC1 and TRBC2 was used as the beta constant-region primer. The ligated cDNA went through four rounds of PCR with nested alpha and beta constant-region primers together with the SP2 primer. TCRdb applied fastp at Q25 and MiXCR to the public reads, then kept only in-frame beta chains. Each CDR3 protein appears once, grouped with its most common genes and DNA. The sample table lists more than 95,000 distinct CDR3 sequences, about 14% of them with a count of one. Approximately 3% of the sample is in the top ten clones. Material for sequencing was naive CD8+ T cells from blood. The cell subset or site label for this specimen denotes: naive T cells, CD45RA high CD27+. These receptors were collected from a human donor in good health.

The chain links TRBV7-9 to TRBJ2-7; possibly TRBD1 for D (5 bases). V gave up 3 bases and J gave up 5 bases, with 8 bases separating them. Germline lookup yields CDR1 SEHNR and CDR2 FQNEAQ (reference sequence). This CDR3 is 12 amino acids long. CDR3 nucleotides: TGTGCCAGCAGCTTTTTAGGGGACGAGCAGTACTTC. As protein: CASSFLGDEQYF.

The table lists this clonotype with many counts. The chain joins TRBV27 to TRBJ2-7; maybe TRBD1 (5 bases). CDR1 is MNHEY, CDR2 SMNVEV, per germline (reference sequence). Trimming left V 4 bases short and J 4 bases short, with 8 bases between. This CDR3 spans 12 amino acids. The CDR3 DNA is TGTGCCAGCAGTTCGCAGGGATACGAGCAGTACTTC. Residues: CASSSQGYEQYF.

The CDR3 here is CASSYGQTYEQYF. The DNA of the CDR3 is TGTGCCAGCAGTTACGGGCAGACGTACGAGCAGTACTTC. The chain recombines TRBV6-5 with TRBJ2-7; D gene ambiguous. The CDR3 is made up of 13 amino acids. Germline V gives CDR1 MNHEY, CDR2 SVGAGI. The V gene lost 2 bases and the J gene lost 4 bases, with 9 bases spanning the gap.

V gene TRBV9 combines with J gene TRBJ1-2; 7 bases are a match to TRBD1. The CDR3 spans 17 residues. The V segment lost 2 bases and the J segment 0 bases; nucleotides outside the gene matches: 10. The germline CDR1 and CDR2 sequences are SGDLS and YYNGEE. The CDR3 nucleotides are TGTGCCAGCAGCGTCGGGACAGCGCCTCTTACTAACTATGGCTACACCTTC. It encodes CASSVGTAPLTNYGYTF.

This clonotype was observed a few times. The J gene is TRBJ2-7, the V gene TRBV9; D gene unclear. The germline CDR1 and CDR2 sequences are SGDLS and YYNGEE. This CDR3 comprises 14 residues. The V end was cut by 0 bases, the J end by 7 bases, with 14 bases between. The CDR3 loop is CASSVEGTLGEQYF. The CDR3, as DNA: TGTGCCAGCAGCGTAGAAGGCACCCTGGGGGAGCAGTACTTC.

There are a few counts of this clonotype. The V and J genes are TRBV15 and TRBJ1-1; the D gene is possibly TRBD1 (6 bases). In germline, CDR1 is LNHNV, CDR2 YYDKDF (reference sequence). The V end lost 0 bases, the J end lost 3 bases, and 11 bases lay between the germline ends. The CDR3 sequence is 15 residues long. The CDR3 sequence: CATSRDGNRDTEAFF. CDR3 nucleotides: TGTGCCACCAGCAGAGATGGTAACAGGGACACTGAAGCTTTCTTT.

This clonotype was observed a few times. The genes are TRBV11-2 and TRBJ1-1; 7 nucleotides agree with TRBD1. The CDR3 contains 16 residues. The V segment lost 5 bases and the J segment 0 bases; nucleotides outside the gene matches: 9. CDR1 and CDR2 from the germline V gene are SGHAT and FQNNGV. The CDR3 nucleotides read TGTGCCAGCAGCCCACAGACAGGGATCATGAACACTGAAGCTTTCTTT. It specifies CASSPQTGIMNTEAFF.

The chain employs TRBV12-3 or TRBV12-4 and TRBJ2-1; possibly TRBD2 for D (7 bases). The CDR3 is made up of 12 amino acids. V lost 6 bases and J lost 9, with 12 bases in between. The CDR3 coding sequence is TGTGCCAGCAGGGAAAGGGGGGGTGAGCAGTTCTTC. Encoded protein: CASRERGGEQFF.

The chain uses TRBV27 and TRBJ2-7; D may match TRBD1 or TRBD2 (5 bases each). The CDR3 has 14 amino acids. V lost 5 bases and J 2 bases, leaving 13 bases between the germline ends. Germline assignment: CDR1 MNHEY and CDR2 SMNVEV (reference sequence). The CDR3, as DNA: TGTGCCAGCAGTCCCACTCGGGGCGCCTACGAGCAGTACTTC. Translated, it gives CASSPTRGAYEQYF.

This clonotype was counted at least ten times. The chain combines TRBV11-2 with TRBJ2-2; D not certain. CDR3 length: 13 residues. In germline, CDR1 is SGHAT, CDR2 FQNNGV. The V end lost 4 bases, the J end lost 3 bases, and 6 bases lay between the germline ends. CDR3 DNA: TGTGCCAGCAGCTACAGCTACACCGGGGAGCTGTTTTTT. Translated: CASSYSYTGELFF.

The CDR3 loop is CSVEEGHKETQYF. The CDR3 bases are TGCAGCGTTGAAGAGGGACATAAAGAGACCCAGTACTTC. This rearrangement joins TRBV29-1 to TRBJ2-5; maybe TRBD1 (6 bases). CDR1 and CDR2 from the germline V gene are SQVTM and ANQGSEA. V gave up 0 bases and J gave up 3 bases, with 8 bases separating them. The CDR3 has 13 residues. The full variable domain, with the rest looked up from reference TRBV29-1 and TRBJ2-5, is SAVISQKPSRDICQRGTSLTIQCQVDSQVTMMFWYRQQPGQSLTLIATANQGSEATYESGFVIDKFPISRPNLTFSTLTVSNMSPEDSSIYLCSVEEGHKETQYFGPGTRLLVL.

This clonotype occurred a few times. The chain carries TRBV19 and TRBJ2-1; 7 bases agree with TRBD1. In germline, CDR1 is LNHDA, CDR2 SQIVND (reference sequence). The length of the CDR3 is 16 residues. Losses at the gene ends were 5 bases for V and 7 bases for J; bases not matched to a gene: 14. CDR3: CASSVAGGSFGNEQFF. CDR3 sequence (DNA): TGTGCCAGTAGTGTCGCAGGGGGATCTTTTGGGAATGAGCAGTTCTTC.

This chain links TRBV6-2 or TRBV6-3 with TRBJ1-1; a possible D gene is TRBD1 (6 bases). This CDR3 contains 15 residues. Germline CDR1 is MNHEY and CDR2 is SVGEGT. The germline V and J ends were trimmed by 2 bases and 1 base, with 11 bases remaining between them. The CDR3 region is CASSYLGGANTEAFF. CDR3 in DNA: TGTGCCAGCAGTTACCTGGGGGGGGCGAACACTGAAGCTTTCTTT.

CDR3 sequence reads: CASSQPDSNTGELFF. CDR3 coding DNA: TGCGCCAGCAGCCAACCGGACAGTAACACCGGGGAGCTGTTTTTT. The chain employs TRBV4-3 and TRBJ2-2, with D perhaps TRBD1 (6 bases). Germline V gene sequence: CDR1 LGHNA, CDR2 YSLEER. The CDR3 consists of 15 residues. V gave up 2 bases and J gave up 2 bases, with 9 bases separating them.

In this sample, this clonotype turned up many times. The CDR3: CASSADRGILNEQFF. CDR3 coding DNA: TGCGCCAGCAGCGCCGACAGGGGTATTTTAAATGAGCAGTTCTTC. This chain connects TRBV4-3 to TRBJ2-1; 8 bases are a match to TRBD1. V lost 5 bases and J lost 7; bases outside the gene matches: 10. Germline-derived CDR1 and CDR2 are LGHNA and YSLEER. The CDR3 spans 15 residues.

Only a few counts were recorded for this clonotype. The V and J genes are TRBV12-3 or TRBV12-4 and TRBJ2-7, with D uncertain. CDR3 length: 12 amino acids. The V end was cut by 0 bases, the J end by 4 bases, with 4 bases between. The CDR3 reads CASSLAQYEQYF. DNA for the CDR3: TGTGCCAGCAGTTTAGCCCAGTACGAGCAGTACTTC.

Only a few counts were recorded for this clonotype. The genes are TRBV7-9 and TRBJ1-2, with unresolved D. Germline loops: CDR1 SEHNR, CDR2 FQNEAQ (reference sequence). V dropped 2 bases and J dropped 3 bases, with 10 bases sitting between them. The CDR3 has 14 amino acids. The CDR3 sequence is CASSLSMAYYGYTF. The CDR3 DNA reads TGTGCCAGCAGCTTAAGTATGGCGTACTATGGCTACACCTTC.

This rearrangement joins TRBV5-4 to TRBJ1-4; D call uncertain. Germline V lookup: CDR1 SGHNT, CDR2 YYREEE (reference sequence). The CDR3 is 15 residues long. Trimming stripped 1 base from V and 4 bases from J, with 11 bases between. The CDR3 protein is CASSLKSVLNEKLFF. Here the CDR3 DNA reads TGTGCCAGCAGCTTGAAAAGTGTACTTAATGAAAAACTGTTTTTT.

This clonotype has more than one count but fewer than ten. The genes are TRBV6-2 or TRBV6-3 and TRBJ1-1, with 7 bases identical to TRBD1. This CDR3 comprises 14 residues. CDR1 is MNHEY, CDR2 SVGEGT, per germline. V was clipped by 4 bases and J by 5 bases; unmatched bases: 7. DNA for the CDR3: TGTGCCAGCAGTTGGACCAGGGGGGAGACTGAAGCTTTCTTT. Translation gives CASSWTRGETEAFF.

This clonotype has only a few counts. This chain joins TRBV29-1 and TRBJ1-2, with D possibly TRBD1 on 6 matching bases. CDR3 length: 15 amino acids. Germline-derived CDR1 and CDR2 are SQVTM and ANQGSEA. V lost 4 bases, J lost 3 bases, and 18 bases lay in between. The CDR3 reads CSVGSWTASDYGYTF. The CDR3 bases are TGCAGCGTTGGAAGCTGGACAGCCAGTGACTATGGCTACACCTTC. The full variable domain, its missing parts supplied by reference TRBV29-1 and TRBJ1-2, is SAVISQKPSRDICQRGTSLTIQCQVDSQVTMMFWYRQQPGQSLTLIATANQGSEATYESGFVIDKFPISRPNLTFSTLTVSNMSPEDSSIYLCSVGSWTASDYGYTFGSGTRLTVV.

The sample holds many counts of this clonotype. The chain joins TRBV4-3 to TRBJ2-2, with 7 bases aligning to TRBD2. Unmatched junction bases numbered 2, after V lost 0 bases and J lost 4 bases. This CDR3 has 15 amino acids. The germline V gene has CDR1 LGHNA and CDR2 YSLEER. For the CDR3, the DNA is TGCGCCAGCAGCCAAGATGGCGGGGGCACCGGGGAGCTGTTTTTT. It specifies CASSQDGGGTGELFF.

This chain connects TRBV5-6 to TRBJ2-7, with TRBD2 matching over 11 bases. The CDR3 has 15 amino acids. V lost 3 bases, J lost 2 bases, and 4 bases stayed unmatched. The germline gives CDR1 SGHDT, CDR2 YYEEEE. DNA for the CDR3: TGTGCCAGCAGCTACGGGACTAGCGGAACCTACGAGCAGTACTTC. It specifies CASSYGTSGTYEQYF.

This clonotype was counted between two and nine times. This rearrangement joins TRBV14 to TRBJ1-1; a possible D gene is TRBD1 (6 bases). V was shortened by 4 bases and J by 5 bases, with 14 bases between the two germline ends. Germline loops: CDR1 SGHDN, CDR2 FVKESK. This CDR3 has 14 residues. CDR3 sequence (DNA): TGTGCCAGCAGCCTGGAGGGGGATGGGACTGAAGCTTTCTTT. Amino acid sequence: CASSLEGDGTEAFF.